This T cell receptor (beta chain) emerged from a study of T-cell reconstitution after alpha-beta-depleted transplantation in children (TCRdb year 2016). Notes on the research overall: Using TCR repertoire profiling, the study followed T-cell immune reconstitution in a quantitative way in children after TCRalphabeta/CD19-depleted allogeneic hematopoietic cell transplantation.

To note about this clonotype: Its antigen has not been determined. Base qualities were left out, and no much larger clone turns up one base away.

Library preparation employed PCR. The sample was run on an Illumina HiSeq 2500. Molecular barcoding was employed in the preparation of TCR libraries, with unique molecular identifiers being used to normalize TCRbeta repertoire quantification. Using fastp at Q25 and MiXCR, TCRdb reprocessed the public reads and kept productive beta chains. Rows with a matching CDR3 protein are joined into one entry that keeps the most common DNA and genes. The sample table lists roughly 23,000 distinct CDR3 sequences, approximately 11% of them with a count of one. The ten biggest clones cover approximately 23% of the sample. The input for sequencing was PBMCs from the stem cell graft donor, taken from the stem cell graft. This TCR was recovered from a human donor who donated a stem cell graft to a child with chronic granulomatous disease.

The DNA is as follows: TGTGCCACCAGCAGAGAGACAGGAACTGGGGCCAACGTCCTGACTTTC. Its coded protein is CATSRETGTGANVLTF. Recombination joined TRBV15 with TRBJ2-6, and possibly TRBD1, on 6 matching bases. Including the terminal cysteine and phenylalanine, the CDR3 comprises 16 residues. Only the CDR3 DNA is retained, 48 bases long and in frame from the first base. According to the germline V gene (reference sequence), CDR1 reads LNHNV and CDR2 reads YYDKDF. V sheds 0 bases and J sheds 2 bases, leaving 8 bases between their ends.